These 16 T cell receptor beta chains share one sample of origin, sequenced in a study of beta chain features in type 1 diabetes. The whole isolated RNA underwent reverse transcription, so sequencing captured expressed TCRB transcripts. Assay used: immunoSEQ multiplex PCR; TCRdb lists only in-frame clones, some missing. The sample holds roughly 370,000 clones, approximately 14% seen once. Input material: naive CD4+ T cells from blood. These receptors were collected from a young man in good health.

J is TRBJ2-1 and V is TRBV29-1; 8 bases align to TRBD1. Germline V gene lookup returns CDR1 SQVTM and CDR2 ANQGSEA. Trimming took 3 bases from V and 4 from J; bases not matched to a gene: 5. CDR3 length: 14 residues. CDR3 in amino acids: CSVDRTGIYNEQFF. For the CDR3, the DNA is TGCAGCGTTGACCGGACAGGGATTTACAATGAGCAGTTCTTC.

The chain is built from TRBV7-7 and TRBJ2-7; maybe TRBD1 (5 bases). CDR3 length equals 14 residues. Germline-derived CDR1 and CDR2 are SSHAT and FNYEAQ (reference sequence). The V gene lost 6 bases and the J gene lost 2 bases, with 14 bases spanning the gap. For the CDR3, the DNA is TGTGCCAGCAGAAGGTCCAGCAGGGCCTACGAGCAGTACTTC. This encodes CASRRSSRAYEQYF.

In the case of this clone: This CDR3 is also generated by other DNA sequences in the sample. Here the CDR3 DNA reads TGTGCCAGCTCACCGGGGACAGGTCCTTCCTACGAGCAGTACGTC. Translating gives CASSPGTGPSYEQYV. V usage is TRBV18 and J usage is TRBJ2-7; 8 bases map to TRBD1. J gave up 1 base and V 3 bases, and 5 bases lay outside the gene matches. Germline V gene lookup returns CDR1 KGHSH and CDR2 LQKENI. The CDR3 length is 15 residues.

This clone was detected ten times or more. This chain joins TRBV10-3 and TRBJ1-1, with D hard to call. Trimming removed 2 bases from V and 3 bases from J, with 4 bases in between. In germline, CDR1 is ENHRY, CDR2 SYGVKD. The CDR3 contains 12 residues. The CDR3 DNA reads TGTGCCATCAGTGAGGTGGACACTGAAGCTTTCTTT. The encoded protein is CAISEVDTEAFF.

This clone has only a few counts. This chain links TRBV19 with TRBJ2-6; no reliable D call. The CDR3 totals 15 residues. The V and J ends lost 7 bases and 2 bases respectively, with 12 bases between them. Germline V gene data show CDR1 as LNHDA and CDR2 as SQIVND (reference sequence). The CDR3 DNA is TGTGCCAGTACCCCCTCAGAACCTGGGGCCAACGTCCTGACTTTC. Protein sequence: CASTPSEPGANVLTF.

This clone has just a few counts. V usage is TRBV30 and J usage is TRBJ2-3; no reliable D call. V shed 0 bases and J shed 4 bases, with 5 bases lying between them. The germline gives CDR1 GTSNPN, CDR2 SVGIG (reference sequence). The CDR3 is 12 residues long. This chain's CDR3 is CAWSVQSDTQYF. CDR3 DNA sequence: TGTGCCTGGAGTGTCCAGTCAGATACGCAGTATTTT.

Only a few counts were recorded for this clone. CDR3: CASSSDRDKHQPQHF. For the CDR3, the DNA is TGTGCCAGCAGTTCCGACAGGGATAAGCATCAGCCCCAGCATTTT. The J gene is TRBJ1-5, the V gene TRBV28, with 7 bases fitting TRBD1. This CDR3 comprises 15 residues. Germline CDR1 MDHEN, CDR2 SYDVKM. J gave up 5 bases and V 4 bases, and 8 bases lay outside the gene matches.

Only a few counts were recorded for this clone. At the DNA level, this CDR3 is encoded by other sequences in the same sample as well. CDR3 residues: CASSLGQGYGYTF. The CDR3 DNA is TGTGCCAGCAGCCTAGGACAGGGCTATGGCTACACCTTC. The rearrangement joins TRBV7-9 to TRBJ1-2; 8 nucleotides line up with TRBD1. With V trimmed by 5 bases and J by 4 bases, 3 bases remained unmatched. Germline assignment: CDR1 SEHNR and CDR2 FQNEAQ (reference sequence). The CDR3 loop spans 13 amino acids.

This chain links TRBV9 with TRBJ1-1; possible D gene TRBD1, 5 bases. The CDR3 contains 15 residues. CDR1 and CDR2 (germline): SGDLS, YYNGEE. The V end was cut by 2 bases, the J end by 6 bases, with 17 bases between. As DNA, the CDR3 is TGTGCCAGCAGCGTCGGGACTGCGACGTCTGCTGAAGCTTTCTTT. As protein: CASSVGTATSAEAFF.

This clone was recorded a few times. The V and J genes are TRBV7-2 and TRBJ2-1, with TRBD2 as a possible D gene (5 bases). This CDR3 spans 15 amino acids. Deletions cut 0 bases from V and 0 bases from J, with 6 bases between. The germline V gene encodes CDR1 SGHTA and CDR2 FQGNSA. The CDR3 loop is CASSLAEGSYNEQFF. Here the CDR3 DNA reads TGTGCCAGCAGCTTAGCAGAGGGCTCCTACAATGAGCAGTTCTTC.

This clone was observed a handful of times. Different DNA sequences within this sample yield the same CDR3. The genes are TRBV7-9 and TRBJ2-5, with 7 nucleotides matching TRBD1. V was pared by 5 bases and J by 5 bases, with 5 bases of the junction left unmatched. The CDR3 is 13 amino acids. The germline V gene encodes CDR1 SEHNR and CDR2 FQNEAQ (reference sequence). For the CDR3, the DNA is TGTGCCAGCAGCCCAGGGGGTGTGGAGACCCAGTACTTC. Protein sequence: CASSPGGVETQYF.

The sample holds many counts of this clone. The chain links TRBV30 to TRBJ2-1; D not certain. CDR3 length: 15 amino acids. CDR1 is GTSNPN, CDR2 SVGIG, per germline (reference sequence). V lost 0 bases to trimming and J lost 2 bases, with 11 bases between them. As DNA, the CDR3 is TGTGCCTGGAGTGTACTATCAGGACCCTACAATGAGCAGTTCTTC. Protein sequence: CAWSVLSGPYNEQFF.

The chain employs TRBV27 and TRBJ1-5; tentatively, D is TRBD1 (5 bases). CDR3 size: 15 residues. In germline, CDR1 is MNHEY, CDR2 SMNVEV (reference sequence). V gave up 2 bases and J gave up 2 bases, with 10 bases separating them. CDR3 nucleotide sequence: TGTGCCAGCAGTTTAAGAGGGGTTGGCAATCAGCCCCAGCATTTT. Amino acids: CASSLRGVGNQPQHF.

This clone occurred a few times. The chain has TRBV5-1 and TRBJ2-5, with TRBD1 matching 10 bases. The CDR3 is made up of 15 amino acids. V was clipped by 4 bases and J by 1 base; unmatched bases: 4. Germline values: CDR1 SGHRS, CDR2 YFSETQ. CDR3 sequence (DNA): TGCGCCAGCAGCAAAGACAGGGGGCCCCAAGAGACCCAGTACTTC. This encodes CASSKDRGPQETQYF.

The V gene is TRBV11-2, the J gene TRBJ1-6; D is unresolved. The CDR3 has 12 amino acids. V lost 7 bases and J lost 10, with 11 bases in between. CDR1 SGHAT and CDR2 FQNNGV come from the germline V gene. The CDR3 DNA sequence: TGTGCCAGCACTGTCCTGGGCTCACCCCTCCACTTT. Amino acid sequence: CASTVLGSPLHF.

The gene calls are TRBV12-5 and TRBJ2-1, with D hard to call. The germline V gene encodes CDR1 LGHNT and CDR2 FRNRAP. The CDR3 is 11 amino acids. Trimming removed 3 bases from V and 10 bases from J, with 7 bases in between. The CDR3 is CASGLSREQFF. The DNA of the CDR3 is TGTGCTAGTGGTTTAAGCAGGGAGCAGTTCTTC.